Shown below are 14 T cell receptor beta chains from a single sample sequenced in a study of OX40 agonist ivuxolimab in advanced cancers. TCRdb's table, derived via immunoSEQ multiplex PCR, lists solely in-frame clones and lacks some. The sample has 150,000 to 190,000 clones, 94% seen once; the top ten hold 0.31%. This specimen consisted of CD4+ or CD8+ T cells sorted from blood, obtained in a trial of the OX40 agonist ivuxolimab. Every receptor here comes from an adult with an advanced solid tumor such as melanoma, head and neck, liver or kidney cancer.

This chain connects TRBV29-1 to TRBJ2-1; the D is unclear. This CDR3 is built from 12 residues. Trimming stripped 3 bases from V and 2 bases from J, with 5 bases between. In germline, CDR1 is SQVTM, CDR2 ANQGSEA. CDR3 DNA: TGCAGCGTTGATCCGGCCTACAATGAGCAGTTCTTC. This codes for CSVDPAYNEQFF.

The chain recombines TRBV6-5 with TRBJ1-2; D gene unclear. This CDR3 comprises 13 residues. The V gene lost 5 bases and the J gene lost 4 bases, with 11 bases spanning the gap. Germline V CDR1 and CDR2: MNHEY, SVGAGI. This CDR3 is CASSPDGGYGYTF. The CDR3 bases are TGTGCCAGCAGTCCCGACGGCGGCTATGGCTACACCTTC.

The V call is TRBV4-3, the J call TRBJ2-1, with TRBD2 identical over 9 bases. The CDR3 has 18 residues. Germline assignment: CDR1 LGHNA and CDR2 YSLEER. The V and J ends lost 0 bases and 2 bases, in that order; junction bases with no gene match: 8. CDR3 in amino acids: CASSQELSSGTTYNEQFF. The CDR3 coding sequence is TGCGCCAGCAGCCAAGAGTTATCTAGCGGGACTACCTACAATGAGCAGTTCTTC.

The V call is TRBV25-1, the J call TRBJ1-2; D may be TRBD1 (5 bases). The CDR3 is 10 amino acids. Germline V CDR1 and CDR2: MGHDK, SYGVNS. Trimming removed 11 bases from V and 7 bases from J, with 11 bases in between. The CDR3 protein is CAAGTLGYTF. CDR3 nucleotide sequence: TGTGCCGCCGGGACCCTTGGCTACACCTTC.

The chain links TRBV7-8 to TRBJ2-1; D call uncertain. Germline V lookup: CDR1 SGHVS, CDR2 FQNEAQ. CDR3 length: 16 residues. Trimming removed 2 bases from V and 0 bases from J, with 11 bases in between. CDR3 coding DNA: TGTGCCAGCAGCTTACACGACCCTAGCTCCTACAATGAGCAGTTCTTC. This encodes CASSLHDPSSYNEQFF. Together with reference TRBV7-8 and TRBJ2-1, the CDR3 gives the full variable domain: GAGVSQSPRYKVAKRGQDVALRCDPISGHVSLFWYQQALGQGPEFLTYFQNEAQLDKSGLPSDRFFAERPEGSVSTLKIQRTQQEDSAVYLCASSLHDPSSYNEQFFGPGTRLTVL.

CDR3 region: CASTPSSGETQYF. In DNA, the CDR3 is TGTGCCAGCACCCCCTCCTCGGGCGAGACCCAGTACTTC. This chain connects TRBV6-1 to TRBJ2-5, with D hard to call. V lost 7 bases and J lost 5, with 14 bases in between. The CDR3 length is 13 residues. The germline gives CDR1 MNHNS, CDR2 SASEGT.

The chain carries TRBV6-1 and TRBJ2-3; perhaps TRBD2 as D (7 bases). Germline V gene lookup returns CDR1 MNHNS and CDR2 SASEGT. This CDR3 has 16 residues. V was trimmed by 4 bases and J by 6 bases, leaving 20 bases between them. This chain's CDR3 is CASSGPGQILADTQYF. DNA of the CDR3: TGTGCCAGCAGTGGTCCGGGACAAATACTAGCGGATACGCAGTATTTT.

The genes are TRBV12-5 and TRBJ2-5; D call uncertain. In germline, CDR1 is LGHNT, CDR2 FRNRAP. Trimming shortened V by 0 bases and J by 13 bases, and 15 bases separated the two germline ends. This CDR3 is 13 amino acids long. Here the CDR3 reads CASGLVLGGHSYF. The CDR3 DNA reads as TGTGCTAGTGGTTTGGTATTAGGTGGCCACTCGTACTTC.

V is TRBV25-1 and J is TRBJ1-5; perhaps TRBD1 as D (6 bases). Trimming shortened V by 2 bases and J by 5 bases, and 10 bases separated the two germline ends. The germline V gene has CDR1 MGHDK and CDR2 SYGVNS. The CDR3 sequence is 14 residues long. CDR3 sequence reads: CASSEQGSYQPQHF. The CDR3 DNA reads as TGTGCCAGCAGTGAACAGGGGTCGTATCAGCCCCAGCATTTT.

The V and J genes are TRBV5-5 and TRBJ1-2; the D is unclear. Trimming stripped 0 bases from V and 0 bases from J, with 12 bases between. CDR1 SGHKS and CDR2 YYEKEE come from the germline V gene (reference sequence). This CDR3 spans 16 amino acids. The CDR3 DNA reads as TGTGCCAGCAGCTTGGATGGCCCCCACGCTAACTATGGCTACACCTTC. It encodes CASSLDGPHANYGYTF.

The chain has TRBV7-2 and TRBJ2-7; 9 bases match TRBD1. CDR1 and CDR2 (germline): SGHTA, FQGNSA. V dropped 5 bases and J dropped 5; count of bases not matched to a gene: 13. The CDR3 runs to 16 residues. The chain's CDR3 is CASSARRGTGPHEQYF. The DNA for the CDR3 is TGTGCCAGCAGCGCGCGCCGAGGGACAGGGCCCCACGAGCAGTACTTC.

This clone was seen a few times. The chain has TRBV19 and TRBJ1-3; possibly TRBD1 for D (5 bases). The CDR3 sequence is 15 residues long. V lost 5 bases and J lost 2, with 13 bases in between. Germline V gene lookup returns CDR1 LNHDA and CDR2 SQIVND (reference sequence). The DNA for the CDR3 is TGTGCCAGTAGTGGGCAGGGAGTACCTGGAAACACCATATATTTT. This gives the protein CASSGQGVPGNTIYF.

The CDR3 here is CASSVGTGHNQPQHF. The CDR3 region has the DNA TGTGCCAGCAGCGTAGGGACAGGACACAATCAGCCCCAGCATTTT. The gene calls are TRBV9 and TRBJ1-5; 7 bases map to TRBD1. V trimming: 0 bases; J trimming: 3 bases; junction bases outside the gene matches: 3. The germline CDR1 and CDR2 sequences are SGDLS and YYNGEE. The CDR3 totals 15 residues.

The rearrangement links TRBV7-3 to TRBJ1-4, with TRBD1 matching over 7 bases. V trimming: 5 bases; J trimming: 10 bases; junction bases outside the gene matches: 10. This CDR3 contains 14 residues. Germline CDR1 SGHTA, CDR2 FQGTGA. The CDR3 sequence is CASSDSGTVGKLFF. In DNA, the CDR3 is TGTGCCAGCAGCGATTCCGGGACAGTTGGAAAACTGTTTTTT.